What follows describes a single T cell receptor beta chain. What it binds is not known. MiXCR, run by TCRdb on the RT-PCR reads, gives a single entry per CDR3 protein. The sample includes about 180,000 distinct CDR3 sequences, 9.2% of them seen just once. The data stem from a study of response to subunit inactivated influenza vaccine. Study-wide findings and caveats: Every seasonal influenza vaccination brings in few new T cells, the authors suggested.

Germline-derived CDR1 and CDR2 are SGHTA and FQGNSA. The ends were cut back, 6 bases at V and 6 bases at J, with 14 bases in the middle. This CDR3 contains 14 residues. The clonotype comes from a man aged 50 to 60 who received an inactivated influenza vaccine. The rearrangement joins TRBV7-2 to TRBJ2-2; no reliable D call. Sequenced here: non-naive T cells sorted from PBMCs, sampled on the day of vaccination. The CDR3 DNA reads TGTGCCAGCAGTTCCCGGTCTAGGGCCGGGGAGCTGTTTTTT. Amino acid sequence: CASSSRSRAGELFF.